These 9 T cell receptor beta chains came from one sample sequenced in a study of neurological immune-mediated disorders. Time point here: technical triplicate 3. TCRdb re-called the 5' RACE reads through MiXCR, storing one row per CDR3 protein. The repertoire holds tens of thousands of distinct CDR3 sequences, with roughly 21% as singletons. Sample: PBMCs. The receptors derive from a man in his sixties with HTLV-1-associated myelopathy (HAM/TSP).

This clonotype was recorded many times. The CDR3: CASSHRRAALAGEETQYF. The DNA of the CDR3 is TGTGCCAGCAGCCACCGCCGGGCGGCACTAGCGGGAGAAGAGACCCAGTACTTC. The genes are TRBV14 and TRBJ2-5; the match to TRBD2 covers 11 bases. The CDR3 is made up of 18 amino acids. The germline V gene encodes CDR1 SGHDN and CDR2 FVKESK. V lost 3 bases to trimming and J lost 3 bases; unmatched junction nucleotides: 12. Full variable domain (missing parts from reference TRBV14 and TRBJ2-5): EAGVTQFPSHSVIEKGQTVTLRCDPISGHDNLYWYRRVMGKEIKFLLHFVKESKQDESGMPNNRFLAERTGGTYSTLKVQPAELEDSGVYFCASSHRRAALAGEETQYFGPGTRLLVL.

The sample holds many counts of this clonotype. The genes are TRBV28 and TRBJ2-1; possible D gene TRBD2, 6 bases. The V end lost 7 bases, the J end lost 6 bases, and 16 bases lay between the germline ends. The CDR3 extends over 14 amino acids. Germline V gene lookup returns CDR1 MDHEN and CDR2 SYDVKM. CDR3 in DNA: TGTGCCAGCACCGGGACTCCGGCAGGCAATGAGCAGTTCTTC. Translated, it gives CASTGTPAGNEQFF.

Ten or more counts support this clonotype. The chain carries TRBV20-1 and TRBJ2-3; D is ambiguous. CDR1 and CDR2 (germline): DFQATT, SNEGSKA (reference sequence). The V gene lost 7 bases and the J gene lost 2 bases, with 13 bases spanning the gap. The CDR3 totals 13 residues. The CDR3, as DNA: TGCAGTGTCAAACGCTCCGACACAGATACGCAGTATTTT. Translated: CSVKRSDTDTQYF.

There are many counts of this clonotype. V gene TRBV20-1 combines with J gene TRBJ1-4; D remains unclear. Trimming took off 6 bases at V and 3 bases at J, with 11 bases between the two ends. Germline CDR1 reads DFQATT; CDR2 reads SNEGSKA (reference sequence). CDR3 length: 13 amino acids. The CDR3 protein is CSAPRQPNEKLFF. CDR3 coding DNA: TGCAGTGCCCCGCGGCAGCCTAATGAAAAACTGTTTTTT.

This clonotype was picked up many times. The V and J genes are TRBV7-6 and TRBJ1-1, with 8 bases lining up with TRBD1. This CDR3 contains 15 residues. V gave up 4 bases and J gave up 7 bases; unmatched junction bases: 11. The V gene's germline CDR1 is SGHVS and CDR2 FNYEAQ. The CDR3 protein is CASSSQTGARGEAFF. CDR3 coding DNA: TGTGCCAGCAGCTCTCAGACAGGGGCCAGAGGTGAAGCTTTCTTT.

This clonotype was recorded many times. This sequence joins TRBV14 and TRBJ2-1; TRBD2 matches 10 bases. The CDR3 sequence is 15 residues long. V dropped 5 bases and J dropped 7; count of bases not matched to a gene: 8. Germline CDR1 reads SGHDN; CDR2 reads FVKESK. The DNA of the CDR3 is TGTGCCAGCAGCTTAATCGGACTAGCGGTGAATGAGCAGTTCTTC. This codes for CASSLIGLAVNEQFF.

The chain couples TRBV6-1 to TRBJ2-7; possibly TRBD1 for D (5 bases). Trimming pared 2 bases from V and 2 bases from J, leaving 13 bases between. The germline gives CDR1 MNHNS, CDR2 SASEGT. CDR3 size: 15 residues. CDR3 sequence reads: CASSERVTAPYEQYF. DNA for the CDR3: TGTGCCAGCAGTGAAAGGGTGACAGCGCCCTACGAGCAGTACTTC.

The chain has TRBV5-1 and TRBJ2-3; 8 bases agree with TRBD2. CDR1 and CDR2 (germline): SGHRS, YFSETQ. The V segment lost 0 bases and the J segment 5 bases; nucleotides outside the gene matches: 5. The CDR3 contains 15 residues. The CDR3 here is CASSLGSGVGDTQYF. The CDR3 DNA follows: TGCGCCAGCAGCTTGGGTAGCGGGGTTGGAGATACGCAGTATTTT.

This clonotype was seen ten or more times. The chain couples TRBV3-1 to TRBJ2-1; D is unclear. V was trimmed by 1 base and J by 4 bases, leaving 5 bases between them. Germline V lookup: CDR1 LGHDT, CDR2 YNNKEL (reference sequence). The CDR3 consists of 13 residues. The CDR3 is CASSQGRYNEQFF. DNA of the CDR3: TGTGCCAGCAGCCAAGGTCGATACAATGAGCAGTTCTTC.